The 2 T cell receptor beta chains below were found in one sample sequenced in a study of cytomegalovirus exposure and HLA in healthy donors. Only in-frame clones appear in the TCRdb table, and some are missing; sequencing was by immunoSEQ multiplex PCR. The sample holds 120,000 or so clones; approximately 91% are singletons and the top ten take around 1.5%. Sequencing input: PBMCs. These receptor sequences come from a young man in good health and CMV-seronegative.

The CDR3 bases are TGTGCCAGCAGTTACTCGACCCTTCGGGACAGTTCAGCTTTCTTT. It specifies CASSYSTLRDSSAFF. The chain couples TRBV6-5 to TRBJ1-1; 7 bases map to TRBD1. There are 15 residues in the CDR3. After removal of 0 bases from V and 10 bases from J, the junction contained 11 bases not matched to a gene. Germline CDR1 reads MNHEY; CDR2 reads SVGAGI.

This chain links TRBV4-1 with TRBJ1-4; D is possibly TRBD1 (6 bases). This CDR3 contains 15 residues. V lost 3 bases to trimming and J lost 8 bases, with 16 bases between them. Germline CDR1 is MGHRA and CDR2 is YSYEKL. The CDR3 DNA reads TGCGCCAGCAGCCAGTGGGACATACAGGTGGAAAAACTGTTTTTT. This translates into CASSQWDIQVEKLFF.